The next 19 T cell receptor beta chains were all read from a single sample in a study of cytomegalovirus exposure and HLA in healthy donors. The PCR used 60 Vbeta and 13 Jbeta primers. Sequenced by immunoSEQ multiplex PCR; TCRdb stores in-frame clones only, minus some. Here the sample spans 120,000 to 150,000 clones, about four fifths being singletons. Sequencing was performed on PBMCs. Every receptor here comes from a woman in her thirties or forties in good health and CMV-seropositive.

The chain's CDR3 is CASSLLDSPLHF. DNA of the CDR3: TGTGCCAGCAGTCTACTGGATTCACCCCTCCACTTT. The rearrangement uses TRBV6-5 and TRBJ1-6, with unresolved D. This CDR3 spans 12 amino acids. Trimming took 5 bases from V and 8 from J, leaving 7 bases between them. Germline V lookup: CDR1 MNHEY, CDR2 SVGAGI.

V gene TRBV27 combines with J gene TRBJ2-5; 7 bases map to TRBD1. V shed 5 bases, J shed 2 bases, and the junction held 2 bases outside the gene matches. Germline values: CDR1 MNHEY, CDR2 SMNVEV (reference sequence). The CDR3 covers 13 residues. CDR3 region: CASSRDRQETQYF. The CDR3 DNA follows: TGTGCCAGCAGTAGGGACAGACAAGAGACCCAGTACTTC.

This clone was seen only a few times. V is TRBV25-1 and J is TRBJ1-1; D gene ambiguous. Germline V gene lookup returns CDR1 MGHDK and CDR2 SYGVNS. The CDR3 totals 14 residues. Trimming removed 8 bases from V and 2 bases from J, with 15 bases in between. CDR3 nucleotides: TGTGCCAGCTCCCATTTGGGCGCTAACACTGAAGCTTTCTTT. Its protein product is CASSHLGANTEAFF. The whole variable domain, filled in from reference TRBV25-1 and TRBJ1-1, reads EADIYQTPRYLVIGTGKKITLECSQTMGHDKMYWYQQDPGMELHLIHYSYGVNSTEKGDLSSESTVSRIRTEHFPLTLESARPSHTSQYLCASSHLGANTEAFFGQGTRLTVV.

The chain joins TRBV19 to TRBJ2-3; D unclear. CDR3 length: 16 residues. Germline V gene data show CDR1 as LNHDA and CDR2 as SQIVND (reference sequence). V was pared by 3 bases and J by 3 bases, with 16 bases between. CDR3 sequence reads: CASSIGRSRRTDTQYF. The CDR3 nucleotides are TGTGCCAGTAGTATCGGTCGGAGTAGAAGGACAGATACGCAGTATTTT. The complete variable domain, with remaining parts taken from reference TRBV19 and TRBJ2-3, reads DGGITQSPKYLFRKEGQNVTLSCEQNLNHDAMYWYRQDPGQGLRLIYYSQIVNDFQKGDIAEGYSVSREKKESFPLTVTSAQKNPTAFYLCASSIGRSRRTDTQYFGPGTRLTVL.

The chain employs TRBV12-5 and TRBJ1-6; D is possibly TRBD1 (6 bases). This CDR3 is 14 amino acids long. Trimming removed 1 base at V and 8 bases at J, with 9 bases between. Germline V gene data show CDR1 as LGHNT and CDR2 as FRNRAP. In nucleotides, the CDR3 is TGTGCTAGTGGTTTGGGGACAGACTATTCACCCCTCCACTTT. Encoded protein: CASGLGTDYSPLHF.

The gene calls are TRBV2 and TRBJ2-5; D may be TRBD2 (5 bases). V lost 2 bases to trimming and J lost 5 bases, with 15 bases between them. The CDR3 has 15 residues. Germline CDR1 is SNHLY and CDR2 is FYNNEI. CDR3 sequence (DNA): TGTGCCAGCAGTGAAAACCTGAGGACTTTCGAGACCCAGTACTTC. This codes for CASSENLRTFETQYF.

Points on this clone: At one boundary the junction diverges from the germline segment, which might be a read error. The CDR3 reads CASSVYGGKGTDAQYF. CDR3 in DNA: TGTGCCAGCAGCGTATACGGCGGGAAGGGCACAGATGCGCAGTATTTT. The chain carries TRBV9 and TRBJ2-3; tentatively, D is TRBD2 (6 bases). CDR3 length equals 16 residues. CDR1 and CDR2 (germline): SGDLS, YYNGEE. The full variable domain, rest sourced from reference TRBV9 and TRBJ2-3, is DSGVTQTPKHLITATGQRVTLRCSPRSGDLSVYWYQQSLDQGLQFLIQYYNGEERAKGNILERFSAQQFPDLHSELNLSSLELGDSALYFCASSVYGGKGTDAQYFGPGTRLTVL.

The chain recombines TRBV6-5 with TRBJ2-5; 8 bases are shared with TRBD2. Germline-derived CDR1 and CDR2 are MNHEY and SVGAGI. With 7 bases clipped from V and 7 bases from J, the junction kept 8 bases outside the gene matches. The CDR3 is 13 amino acids. The CDR3 is CASTPGLGVTQYF. The CDR3 DNA sequence: TGTGCCAGCACACCGGGACTAGGGGTGACCCAGTACTTC.

The chain carries TRBV9 and TRBJ2-7; TRBD2 might be the D (5 bases). The V gene lost 0 bases and the J gene lost 3 bases, with 13 bases spanning the gap. There are 15 residues in the CDR3. In germline, CDR1 is SGDLS, CDR2 YYNGEE. In DNA form, the CDR3 reads TGTGCCAGCAGCGTAGCAGGCCACGAGGGCTACGAGCAGTACTTC. Encoded protein: CASSVAGHEGYEQYF.

V gene TRBV27 combines with J gene TRBJ1-5; D not resolved. Deletions cut 6 bases from V and 4 bases from J, with 7 bases between. The CDR3 is made up of 12 amino acids. CDR1 and CDR2 (germline): MNHEY, SMNVEV (reference sequence). In DNA, the CDR3 is TGTGCCAGCAGAGCAGGAAATCAGCCCCAGCATTTT. As protein: CASRAGNQPQHF.

The chain employs TRBV5-1 and TRBJ2-1, with a weak D call TRBD2 (6 bases). The CDR3 has 19 amino acids. The V gene lost 0 bases and the J gene lost 1 base, with 20 bases spanning the gap. In germline, CDR1 is SGHRS, CDR2 YFSETQ. This chain's CDR3 is CASSLAAAPGTFSYNEQFF. In DNA, the CDR3 is TGCGCCAGCAGCTTGGCCGCTGCCCCCGGGACTTTTTCCTACAATGAGCAGTTCTTC.

The V and J genes are TRBV6-6 and TRBJ2-1; 11 nucleotides align to TRBD2. This CDR3 is 14 amino acids long. CDR1 MNHNY and CDR2 SVGAGI come from the germline V gene (reference sequence). The V segment lost 4 bases and the J segment 12 bases; nucleotides outside the gene matches: 8. This CDR3 is CASSFTVAGGGQFF. The CDR3 nucleotides are TGTGCCAGCAGTTTTACAGTAGCGGGAGGGGGGCAGTTCTTC.

V gene TRBV28 combines with J gene TRBJ2-7; 8 nucleotides line up with TRBD1. The ends lost 6 bases at V and 0 bases at J; junction bases unmatched: 7. Germline V gene lookup returns CDR1 MDHEN and CDR2 SYDVKM. The CDR3 runs 15 residues. The CDR3 here is CASRPRDRFSYEQYF. The CDR3 DNA is TGTGCCAGCAGGCCCCGGGACAGGTTCTCCTACGAGCAGTACTTC.

The chain combines TRBV9 with TRBJ2-1; 10 bases fit TRBD2. Germline CDR1 reads SGDLS; CDR2 reads YYNGEE. V dropped 3 bases and J dropped 2; count of bases not matched to a gene: 5. This CDR3 has 16 amino acids. This CDR3 is CASSDQGLATYNEQFF. The CDR3 DNA reads as TGTGCCAGCAGCGATCAGGGACTAGCGACCTACAATGAGCAGTTCTTC.

The genes are TRBV19 and TRBJ2-1; D unclear. This CDR3 contains 17 residues. The V and J ends lost 3 bases and 6 bases respectively, with 21 bases between them. CDR1 and CDR2 from the germline V gene are LNHDA and SQIVND (reference sequence). The CDR3 bases are TGTGCCAGTAGTATCGAGCCTGCGCGCCGGTCGGGCAATGAGCAGTTCTTC. This sequence encodes CASSIEPARRSGNEQFF.

This clone has a handful of counts. The V gene is TRBV2, the J gene TRBJ2-1, with D possibly being TRBD1 (7 bases). This CDR3 is 14 amino acids long. Per germline, CDR1 SNHLY and CDR2 FYNNEI. Trimming left V 5 bases short and J 6 bases short, with 14 bases between. Here the CDR3 reads CASSSGGLVNEQFF. CDR3 in DNA: TGTGCCAGCAGTTCAGGGGGGCTAGTCAATGAGCAGTTCTTC. Using reference TRBV2 and TRBJ2-1 for the parts outside the CDR3, the full variable domain is EPEVTQTPSHQVTQMGQEVILRCVPISNHLYFYWYRQILGQKVEFLVSFYNNEISEKSEIFDDQFSVERPDGSNFTLKIRSTKLEDSAMYFCASSSGGLVNEQFFGPGTRLTVL.

The rearrangement links TRBV28 to TRBJ2-7; TRBD2 agrees at 7 bases. CDR3 length equals 15 residues. Germline CDR1 and CDR2: MDHEN and SYDVKM. V gave up 4 bases and J gave up 5 bases; unmatched junction bases: 11. The CDR3 sequence: CASSSPVGTIDEQYF. In nucleotides, the CDR3 is TGTGCCAGCAGTTCCCCCGTCGGGACTATAGACGAGCAGTACTTC.

The rearrangement links TRBV5-1 to TRBJ1-4; the match to TRBD1 covers 11 bases. The CDR3 runs to 14 residues. Germline-derived CDR1 and CDR2 are SGHRS and YFSETQ. V lost 5 bases and J lost 12; bases outside the gene matches: 9. The CDR3 sequence: CASRLGQGATELFF. The DNA for the CDR3 is TGCGCCAGCAGACTAGGACAGGGGGCAACTGAACTGTTTTTT.

The chain is built from TRBV4-1 and TRBJ1-2; D uncertain. V was shortened by 1 base and J by 4 bases, with 10 bases between the two germline ends. The germline gives CDR1 MGHRA, CDR2 YSYEKL. This CDR3 contains 14 residues. The CDR3 here is CASSQGAQFYGYTF. CDR3 bases: TGCGCCAGCAGCCAAGGGGCTCAATTCTATGGCTACACCTTC.